Listed below are T cell receptor beta chains from one sample, sequenced in a study of somatic mutations in cytotoxic T cells in rheumatoid arthritis. Method: immunoSEQ multiplex PCR; TCRdb's copy keeps in-frame clones and lacks some. This table holds 5,000 to 6,000 clones, 70% to 85% found once. The sequenced sample was CD8+ T cells sorted from blood. All receptors come from an adult with rheumatoid arthritis. Each CDR3 is given with its conserved first and last residue. The D gene is left open where the match is weak. Size is omitted from some rows. Given values are once, few, many or a class for expanded clones.

abundance	v_gene	d_gene	j_gene	CDR3nt	CDR3aa
NA	TRBV7-2	NA	TRBJ2-1	TGTGCCAGCAGCACCAGGGACCTGGTGAGCTCCTACAATGAGCAGTTCTTC	CASSTRDLVSSYNEQFF
NA	TRBV7-9	TRBD2	TRBJ2-1	TGTGCCAGCAGCTTAGGTCTAGCGGGGGACACCTACAATGAGCAGTTCTTC	CASSLGLAGDTYNEQFF
NA	TRBV21-1	NA	TRBJ1-2	TGTGCCAGCAGCAGGCCTCCTAACTATGGCTACACCTTC	CASSRPPNYGYTF
few	TRBV4-2	TRBD2	TRBJ2-7	TGTGCCAGCAGCCAGGGAGAAGCGGGGATTCACTCCTACGAGCAGTACTTC	CASSQGEAGIHSYEQYF
NA	TRBV5-6	NA	TRBJ1-1	TGTGCCAGCAGCCCGGGACTCGCACATCATTACACTGAAGCTTTCTTT	CASSPGLAHHYTEAFF
NA	TRBV5-6	NA	TRBJ2-6	TGTGCCAGCAGCTCTGGGGCCAACGTCCTGACTTTC	CASSSGANVLTF
few	TRBV27	NA	TRBJ2-7	TGTGCCAGCAGTTTTAGGGGCTTCAGCTCCTACGAGCAGTACTTC	CASSFRGFSSYEQYF
NA	TRBV9	TRBD1	TRBJ1-6	TGTGCCAGCAGCGCCGAGAGACAGGGTTTGGGAAATTCACCCCTCCACTTT	CASSAERQGLGNSPLHF
NA	TRBV5-5	NA	TRBJ1-5	TGTGCCAGCAGCTTGAAGGGGACCAATCAGCCCCAGCATTTT	CASSLKGTNQPQHF
once	TRBV2	TRBD2	TRBJ2-2	TGTGCCAGCAGTTTCCGGGACTATGACACCGGGGAGCTGTTTTTT	CASSFRDYDTGELFF
once	TRBV27	NA	TRBJ2-1	TGTGCCAGCAGGGACGGACAGTCTTACAATGAGCAGTTCTTC	CASRDGQSYNEQFF
once	TRBV4-1	TRBD2	TRBJ2-6	TGCGCCAGCAGCCACCCATCCCGGGAGGCTGGGGCCAACGTCCTGACTTTC	CASSHPSREAGANVLTF
NA	TRBV7-9	NA	TRBJ1-1	TGTGCCAGCAGCTTCCCGACAGGTTTGATGAACACTGAAGCTTTCTTT	CASSFPTGLMNTEAFF
NA	TRBV9	NA	TRBJ2-7	TGTGCCAGCAGCGTAGCCGGGCAGGGGAACTACGAGCAGTACTTC	CASSVAGQGNYEQYF
few	TRBV5-6	NA	TRBJ2-7	TGTGCCAGCAGCATAGGGACGGACCGAGAGCAGTACTTC	CASSIGTDREQYF
NA	TRBV5-1	NA	TRBJ1-4	TGCGCCAGCAGCTTAGGAGTTAATGAAAAACTGTTTTTT	CASSLGVNEKLFF
NA	TRBV11-1	NA	TRBJ1-1	TGTGCCAGCAGCTTAGAAACCCCCGTGAACACTGAAGCTTTCTTT	CASSLETPVNTEAFF
NA	TRBV6-5	NA	TRBJ1-1	TGTGCCAGCAGTCCGGCGGCCACAAACACTGAAGCTTTCTTT	CASSPAATNTEAFF
NA	TRBV5-6	NA	TRBJ2-7	TGTGCCAGCAGCCAGGGACTCCCCGGGTACGAGCAGTACTTC	CASSQGLPGYEQYF
NA	TRBV6-4	NA	TRBJ1-2	TGTGCCAGCCGTTGGCTCTATGGCTACACCTTC	CASRWLYGYTF
NA	TRBV27	TRBD2	TRBJ2-6	TGTGCCAGCAGTTACCTAGCGGGGGTCGGGGCCAACGTCCTGACTTTC	CASSYLAGVGANVLTF
once	TRBV7-9	TRBD1	TRBJ1-2	TGTGCCAGCAGCTTAGGGACAGGGGGCGGCGATGGCTACACCTTC	CASSLGTGGGDGYTF
NA	TRBV27	NA	TRBJ1-1	TGTGCCAGCAGTTTATCCCTTTCTTTTGGTGAAGCTTTCTTT	CASSLSLSFGEAFF
once	TRBV4-1	TRBD1	TRBJ2-2	TGCGCCAGCAGCACCACACAGGGGGGGAACACCGGGGAGCTGTTTTTT	CASSTTQGGNTGELFF
medium-sized	TRBV10-2	NA	TRBJ1-1	TGCGCCAGCAGTCTCCCCGAACGAACTGAAGCTTTCTTT	CASSLPERTEAFF
NA	TRBV2	NA	TRBJ1-3	TGTGCCAGCAGTGGTGGATCTGGAAACACCATATATTTT	CASSGGSGNTIYF
NA	TRBV11-3	NA	TRBJ1-1	TGTGCCAGCAGCTTAGATGGACGCGACGGGGACACTGAAGCTTTCTTT	CASSLDGRDGDTEAFF